One and the same sample provided the 21 T cell receptor beta chains below, sequenced in a study of blood T cell repertoires in COVID-19. The repertoire was sequenced with immunoSEQ multiplex PCR; TCRdb's copy has only in-frame clones and lacks some. The sample carries 65,000 to 90,000 clones, under 90% recorded once. Sequencing was performed on peripheral blood. The receptors come from a woman aged 60-75 years with acute or convalescent COVID-19.

The chain recombines TRBV6-1 with TRBJ1-5, with D uncertain. The CDR3 runs to 12 residues. Trimming left V 3 bases short and J 6 bases short, with 6 bases between. Germline V gene data show CDR1 as MNHNS and CDR2 as SASEGT. CDR3 coding DNA: TGTGCCAGCAGTGAGAGGGCTCAGCCCCAGCATTTT. It encodes CASSERAQPQHF.

This clone was recorded only once. The V call is TRBV6-5, the J call TRBJ1-4, with D hard to call. The V gene's germline CDR1 is MNHEY and CDR2 SVGAGI. The CDR3 totals 14 residues. The V and J ends lost 3 bases and 3 bases respectively, with 8 bases between them. The CDR3 loop reads CASSYFSANEKLFF. In DNA form, the CDR3 reads TGTGCCAGCAGTTATTTTTCGGCTAATGAAAAACTGTTTTTT.

This sequence joins TRBV28 and TRBJ2-7; 9 bases fit TRBD1. The CDR3 is 15 amino acids. Germline CDR1 and CDR2: MDHEN and SYDVKM. Trimming took 4 bases from V and 4 from J; bases not matched to a gene: 8. DNA for the CDR3: TGTGCCAGCAGTTCCGCCGGGACAGGGAGGTACGAGCAGTACTTC. Amino acid sequence: CASSSAGTGRYEQYF.

Only a few counts were recorded for this clone. The gene calls are TRBV6-5 and TRBJ2-2; 7 positions match TRBD2. Per germline, CDR1 MNHEY and CDR2 SVGAGI. The CDR3 runs to 14 residues. Trimming cost V 7 bases and J 5 bases; bases outside gene matches: 7. CDR3 sequence: CASTSISGTGELFF. CDR3 sequence (DNA): TGTGCCAGCACTAGCATTAGCGGGACCGGGGAGCTGTTTTTT.

This clone is labeled as medium-sized. Written as DNA, the CDR3 is TGTGCCAGCAGTCCGAATCTCGGGGGGCCCACAGATACGCAGTATTTT. Its protein product is CASSPNLGGPTDTQYF. The chain carries TRBV27 and TRBJ2-3, with D perhaps matching TRBD2 (7 bases). The CDR3 runs to 16 residues. V lost 5 bases and J lost 2, with 17 bases in between. Germline-derived CDR1 and CDR2 are MNHEY and SMNVEV (reference sequence).

The chain carries TRBV18 and TRBJ2-2; TRBD2 might be the D (6 bases). Trimming stripped 3 bases from V and 7 bases from J, with 18 bases between. The CDR3 is 16 amino acids. The germline V gene has CDR1 KGHSH and CDR2 LQKENI. The CDR3, as DNA: TGTGCCAGCTCACCGGGGACTGGGGCGGACGGCGGGGAGCTGTTTTTT. Its protein product is CASSPGTGADGGELFF.

This clone was detected only once. The genes are TRBV11-2 and TRBJ1-1; maybe TRBD1 (6 bases). The length of the CDR3 is 17 residues. Germline V gives CDR1 SGHAT, CDR2 FQNNGV. Between the trimmed V and J ends, which lost 5 bases and 3 bases, there was a span of 22 bases. The chain's CDR3 is CASSPRPGQTGDTEAFF. CDR3 nucleotides: TGTGCCAGCAGCCCGCGACCGGGACAAACGGGTGACACTGAAGCTTTCTTT.

The rearrangement links TRBV5-1 to TRBJ2-4; 8 bases are shared with TRBD1. CDR1 is SGHRS, CDR2 YFSETQ, per germline. This CDR3 spans 14 amino acids. After removal of 4 bases from V and 5 bases from J, the junction contained 5 bases not matched to a gene. CDR3 region: CASSPGQAENIQYF. In DNA, the CDR3 is TGCGCCAGCAGCCCGGGACAGGCTGAAAACATTCAGTACTTC.

The V call is TRBV19, the J call TRBJ1-1; TRBD1 aligns across 11 bases. Per germline, CDR1 LNHDA and CDR2 SQIVND (reference sequence). The CDR3 covers 17 residues. The junction had 6 bases not matched to a gene; V was cut back by 3 bases and J by 0 bases. The CDR3 nucleotides are TGTGCCAGTAGTATTAGGACAGGGGGCCCGATGAACACTGAAGCTTTCTTT. This sequence encodes CASSIRTGGPMNTEAFF.

V gene TRBV4-2 combines with J gene TRBJ1-2, with TRBD1 matching over 7 bases. V trimming: 4 bases; J trimming: 0 bases; junction bases outside the gene matches: 8. The CDR3 runs to 16 residues. Germline lookup yields CDR1 LGHNA and CDR2 YNFKEQ. CDR3 sequence: CASSPRGAIANYGYTF. The CDR3 DNA is TGTGCCAGCAGCCCCAGGGGGGCGATCGCTAACTATGGCTACACCTTC.

This chain joins TRBV15 and TRBJ2-5; the D gene is possibly TRBD2 (5 bases). The CDR3 has 14 amino acids. V shed 10 bases and J shed 2 bases, with 17 bases lying between them. CDR1 and CDR2 from the germline V gene are LNHNV and YYDKDF (reference sequence). Written as DNA, the CDR3 is TGTGCCATCTCCCGGAGAAGCGGTCAAGAGACCCAGTACTTC. It encodes CAISRRSGQETQYF.

The chain is built from TRBV7-2 and TRBJ1-1, with 9 bases lining up with TRBD1. Germline CDR1 is SGHTA and CDR2 is FQGNSA. The CDR3 is 14 amino acids. Trimming removed 4 bases from V and 5 bases from J; junction bases left unmatched: 5. The CDR3 DNA reads TGTGCCAGCAGCTCGGGGGACAGGGTAACTGAAGCTTTCTTT. Translated: CASSSGDRVTEAFF.

This clone was seen only once. The chain joins TRBV5-1 to TRBJ1-2; 10 bases agree with TRBD1. CDR3 length: 14 residues. Germline trimming cut 1 base from V and 7 bases from J; bases unmatched to any gene: 4. Germline CDR1 SGHRS, CDR2 YFSETQ. Here the CDR3 reads CASSLSTGGSGYTF. The DNA for the CDR3 is TGCGCCAGCAGCTTGTCGACAGGGGGCTCTGGCTACACCTTC.

This rearrangement joins TRBV2 to TRBJ1-1, with a weak D call TRBD1 (6 bases). The V and J ends lost 0 bases and 8 bases respectively, with 10 bases between them. Germline V gives CDR1 SNHLY, CDR2 FYNNEI. The CDR3 loop spans 13 amino acids. CDR3 coding DNA: TGTGCCAGCAGTGAAGCCGTACAGGGAGAAGCTTTCTTT. Protein: CASSEAVQGEAFF.

The chain recombines TRBV12-5 with TRBJ2-7; tentative D call: TRBD1 (5 bases). The V end lost 4 bases, the J end lost 6 bases, and 10 bases lay between the germline ends. There are 12 residues in the CDR3. Germline V CDR1 and CDR2: LGHNT, FRNRAP. The CDR3 is CASGSTATEQYF. CDR3 DNA sequence: TGTGCTAGTGGTTCGACAGCCACCGAGCAGTACTTC.

The chain uses TRBV3-1 (or the pseudogene TRBV3-2) and TRBJ2-3; 10 bases line up with TRBD2. The CDR3 contains 15 residues. V lost 2 bases to trimming and J lost 5 bases; unmatched junction nucleotides: 4. Germline V gene data show CDR1 as LGHDT and CDR2 as YNNKEL (reference sequence). CDR3: CASSQTSGVGDTQYF. As DNA, the CDR3 is TGTGCCAGCAGCCAAACTAGCGGGGTGGGAGATACGCAGTATTTT.

This clone is a singleton in its sample. The chain has TRBV5-6 and TRBJ2-3; 13 nucleotides agree with TRBD2. CDR3 length equals 17 residues. V gave up 4 bases and J gave up 5 bases; unmatched junction bases: 10. CDR1 SGHDT and CDR2 YYEEEE come from the germline V gene. This CDR3 reads CASSPPGTSGVRDTQYF. In nucleotides, the CDR3 is TGTGCCAGCAGCCCTCCTGGGACTAGCGGGGTTAGAGATACGCAGTATTTT.

The chain has TRBV7-6 and TRBJ2-7, with TRBD2 matching over 9 bases. After removal of 4 bases from V and 4 bases from J, the junction contained 5 bases not matched to a gene. CDR1 and CDR2 from the germline V gene are SGHVS and FNYEAQ. The CDR3 covers 14 residues. DNA of the CDR3: TGTGCCAGCAGCTCATCTAGCGGGACTTACGAGCAGTACTTC. Protein sequence: CASSSSSGTYEQYF.

This clone has just a few counts. Additional DNA sequences in this sample encode the identical CDR3. The CDR3 DNA is TGCGCCAGCAGCTTGGGGGCAGGGGTTTCCTACGAGCAGTACTTC. This encodes CASSLGAGVSYEQYF. The chain employs TRBV5-1 and TRBJ2-7; perhaps TRBD1 as D (6 bases). This CDR3 is 15 amino acids long. In germline, CDR1 is SGHRS, CDR2 YFSETQ. Deletions cut 0 bases from V and 1 base from J, with 11 bases between.

V and J are TRBV30 and TRBJ2-2; D possibly corresponds to TRBD2 (6 bases). The CDR3 has 15 amino acids. The ends were cut back, 3 bases at V and 1 base at J, with 12 bases in the middle. Germline lookup yields CDR1 GTSNPN and CDR2 SVGIG (reference sequence). This chain's CDR3 is CAWRVAGLNTGELFF. CDR3 nucleotides: TGTGCCTGGAGGGTGGCGGGACTGAACACCGGGGAGCTGTTTTTT.

This chain connects TRBV5-1 to TRBJ2-5; 7 bases map to TRBD2. V gave up 0 bases and J gave up 1 base; unmatched junction bases: 0. The CDR3 contains 14 residues. CDR1 SGHRS and CDR2 YFSETQ come from the germline V gene. The CDR3 nucleotides read TGCGCCAGCAGCTTGGGCGGGGGCCAAGAGACCCAGTACTTC. It translates to CASSLGGGQETQYF.